This section outlines one T cell receptor beta chain sequence together with its context. Antigen unknown. Both 60 Vbeta primers and 13 Jbeta primers went into the PCR. Assay: immunoSEQ multiplex PCR; the TCRdb copy retains only in-frame clones and omits some. The data show 130,000 to 150,000 clones, with 80% seen just once and roughly 4.7% held by the top ten. These data are taken from a study of cytomegalovirus exposure and HLA in healthy donors. Study overall: Most genotyped donors, roughly 83% of fewer than 400, had Caucasian-associated genetic ancestry. Broader study findings: Altogether, some 170 TCR beta chains were recorded as cytomegalovirus-associated. For presence/absence analyses, sequencing depth was assumed to be roughly uniform across donors.

Specimen: PBMCs. The source of this sequence is a male donor in good health and CMV-seronegative.

The CDR3 DNA reads TGTGCCTGGAGTGTACGGGGGAGAGGTAATGAAAAACTGTTTTTT. It specifies CAWSVRGRGNEKLFF. The rearrangement links TRBV30 to TRBJ1-4; tentative D call: TRBD1 (5 bases). The germline V gene has CDR1 GTSNPN and CDR2 SVGIG (reference sequence). There are 15 residues in the CDR3. V gave up 0 bases and J gave up 4 bases, with 12 bases separating them.